One sample yielded the 29 T cell receptor beta chains listed below, sequenced in a study of early T cells in non-severe SARS-CoV-2 infection. TCRdb called the 5' RACE reads again in MiXCR, with one record for every CDR3 protein. The data contain about 100,000 distinct CDR3 sequences, roughly an eighth of them singletons. The sample taken for sequencing was whole blood. All receptors derive from an adult who was a healthcare worker with PCR-confirmed SARS-CoV-2 infection or an uninfected control (not recorded which).

This clonotype was counted between two and nine times. The gene calls are TRBV27 and TRBJ2-7; D unresolved. This CDR3 contains 10 residues. Germline V gene sequence: CDR1 MNHEY, CDR2 SMNVEV (reference sequence). Trimming shortened V by 10 bases and J by 5 bases, and 9 bases separated the two germline ends. CDR3: CATTWHEQYF. For the CDR3, the DNA is TGTGCCACCACCTGGCACGAGCAGTACTTC.

This clonotype was seen a handful of times. The chain couples TRBV5-4 to TRBJ2-1; tentatively, D is TRBD2 (7 bases). The germline V gene has CDR1 SGHNT and CDR2 YYREEE (reference sequence). V was pared by 4 bases and J by 0 bases, with 17 bases between. This CDR3 region has 17 residues. This CDR3 reads CASSPTRGGSSYNEQFF. CDR3 DNA sequence: TGTGCCAGCAGCCCTACGAGGGGGGGCAGCTCCTACAATGAGCAGTTCTTC.

This clonotype has at least ten counts. The rearrangement links TRBV10-1 to TRBJ2-3, with a possible D match to TRBD2 (7 bases). V lost 3 bases and J lost 5, with 18 bases in between. This CDR3 has 16 amino acids. Germline CDR1 WNHNN, CDR2 SYGVQD (reference sequence). CDR3 region: CASSEGAGARGDTQYF. The CDR3 bases are TGCGCCAGCAGTGAAGGGGCGGGGGCTCGGGGAGATACGCAGTATTTT.

This rearrangement joins TRBV11-1 to TRBJ1-5; D gene unclear. Germline-derived CDR1 and CDR2 are SGHAT and FQDESV (reference sequence). This CDR3 has 13 amino acids. V was pared by 5 bases and J by 7 bases, with 12 bases between. CDR3 sequence: CASSPTFGQPQHF. The CDR3 bases are TGTGCCAGCAGCCCAACCTTTGGGCAGCCCCAGCATTTT.

This clonotype has more than one count but fewer than ten. This rearrangement joins TRBV7-2 to TRBJ2-7; no definite D call. The CDR3 extends over 13 amino acids. CDR1 is SGHTA and CDR2 is FQGNSA in the germline V gene. Trimming shortened V by 2 bases and J by 3 bases, and 8 bases separated the two germline ends. The CDR3 coding sequence is TGTGCCAGCAGCTTAACACCAATCTACGAGCAGTACTTC. This translates into CASSLTPIYEQYF.

This clonotype has more than one count but fewer than ten. The genes are TRBV7-9 and TRBJ2-7, with TRBD1 matching over 10 bases. V was pared by 5 bases and J by 6 bases, with 7 bases of the junction left unmatched. The CDR3 totals 14 residues. Germline CDR1 SEHNR, CDR2 FQNEAQ (reference sequence). CDR3 region: CASSPRTGGGEQYF. CDR3 nucleotide sequence: TGTGCCAGCAGCCCCCGGACAGGGGGTGGCGAGCAGTACTTC.

This clonotype was picked up a small number of times. This chain joins TRBV6-1 and TRBJ2-2, with D possibly TRBD1 on 6 matching bases. The CDR3 extends over 13 amino acids. Trimming shortened V by 6 bases and J by 13 bases, and 18 bases separated the two germline ends. The germline V gene has CDR1 MNHNS and CDR2 SASEGT. CDR3 sequence (DNA): TGTGCCAGCAGCCTACAGGGTTGGGGCGGGCTGTTTTTT. Translated: CASSLQGWGGLFF.

The chain has TRBV7-2 and TRBJ1-5, with no clear D. CDR1 and CDR2 (germline): SGHTA, FQGNSA. Trimming stripped 2 bases from V and 0 bases from J, with 5 bases between. The CDR3 loop spans 14 amino acids. Written as DNA, the CDR3 is TGTGCCAGCAGCTTATCGTCTAGCAATCAGCCCCAGCATTTT. Protein product: CASSLSSSNQPQHF.

The V gene is TRBV11-2, the J gene TRBJ2-5; D might be TRBD1 (5 bases). The V end lost 5 bases, the J end lost 3 bases, and 16 bases lay between the germline ends. CDR1 is SGHAT, CDR2 FQNNGV, per germline. The CDR3 is 15 amino acids. In nucleotides, the CDR3 is TGTGCCAGCAGCCTAGGTCTCAAGGACAAAGAGACCCAGTACTTC. This gives the protein CASSLGLKDKETQYF.

This clonotype was counted ten times or more. The chain joins TRBV19 to TRBJ2-2, with 8 bases fitting TRBD1. The CDR3 consists of 19 residues. The V gene end was trimmed by 6 bases and the J gene end by 0 bases; junction bases not matched to a gene: 15. Germline V gene data show CDR1 as LNHDA and CDR2 as SQIVND (reference sequence). The CDR3 nucleotides are TGTGCCAGTAGCGTGACATATGTGGGGACAGGCCCGAACACCGGGGAGCTGTTTTTT. Its protein product is CASSVTYVGTGPNTGELFF.

V is TRBV9 and J is TRBJ1-2; 8 nucleotides line up with TRBD1. Germline CDR1 is SGDLS and CDR2 is YYNGEE. CDR3 length equals 16 residues. The junction had 12 bases not matched to a gene; V was cut back by 3 bases and J by 5 bases. CDR3 nucleotide sequence: TGTGCCAGCAGCGCTGACCCCGGACAGGGCCTTTATGGCTACACCTTC. Protein sequence: CASSADPGQGLYGYTF.

V and J are TRBV2 and TRBJ2-3; no reliable D call. Germline values: CDR1 SNHLY, CDR2 FYNNEI. Trimming removed 4 bases at V and 3 bases at J, with 8 bases between. The CDR3 spans 13 residues. CDR3 residues: CASSVYATDTQYF. CDR3 sequence (DNA): TGTGCCAGCAGTGTCTACGCGACAGATACGCAGTATTTT.

The J gene is TRBJ2-2, the V gene TRBV9; 12 positions match TRBD1. CDR1 and CDR2 from the germline V gene are SGDLS and YYNGEE. This CDR3 has 16 amino acids. The junction had 7 bases not matched to a gene; V was cut back by 4 bases and J by 6 bases. The CDR3 loop reads CASSPVGTGGPGELFF. DNA for the CDR3: TGTGCCAGCAGCCCCGTCGGGACAGGGGGCCCCGGGGAGCTGTTTTTT.

Comments on this clonotype: Since a much larger clone is just one base distant, this may be a read error. This chain joins TRBV9 and TRBJ2-5; 13 nucleotides match TRBD2. CDR3 length: 16 amino acids. Germline V lookup: CDR1 SGDLS, CDR2 YYNGEE. CDR3 in DNA: TGTGTCAGCAGCGAGCCACTAGCGGGGGGGCAGGAGACCCAGTACTTC. This encodes CVSSEPLAGGQETQYF.

The table lists this clonotype with many counts. The chain couples TRBV20-1 to TRBJ1-4; 7 bases are shared with TRBD1. CDR3 length equals 14 residues. V shed 5 bases, J shed 3 bases, and the junction held 6 bases outside the gene matches. Germline CDR1 reads DFQATT; CDR2 reads SNEGSKA (reference sequence). CDR3 loop: CSAQKQGSNEKLFF. The CDR3 region has the DNA TGCAGTGCTCAAAAACAGGGGTCTAATGAAAAACTGTTTTTT.

The table lists this clonotype with many counts. This rearrangement joins TRBV29-1 to TRBJ2-7; 8 nucleotides match TRBD1. Per germline, CDR1 SQVTM and CDR2 ANQGSEA. The CDR3 runs to 13 residues. V gave up 5 bases and J gave up 3 bases; unmatched junction bases: 6. The CDR3 protein is CSVTGGTYYEQYF. CDR3 bases: TGCAGCGTTACAGGGGGAACCTACTACGAGCAGTACTTC.

At least ten counts were recorded for this clonotype. V usage is TRBV29-1 and J usage is TRBJ1-1; no clear D. The CDR3 is 11 residues long. Trimming removed 8 bases at V and 2 bases at J, with 9 bases between. The germline CDR1 and CDR2 sequences are SQVTM and ANQGSEA. This CDR3 reads CSSQPNTEAFF. CDR3 sequence (DNA): TGCAGCTCCCAACCAAACACTGAAGCTTTCTTT.

This clonotype has ten or more counts. DNA of the CDR3: TGTGCCAGCAGCTCCCGGGACCAAGAGACCCAGTACTTC. This sequence encodes CASSSRDQETQYF. The chain combines TRBV7-2 with TRBJ2-5, with D hard to call. CDR3 length equals 13 residues. CDR1 is SGHTA and CDR2 is FQGNSA in the germline V gene. The germline V and J ends were trimmed by 4 bases and 0 bases, with 6 bases remaining between them.

The chain recombines TRBV20-1 with TRBJ1-6; TRBD1 matches at 7 bases. With 5 bases clipped from V and 2 bases from J, the junction kept 6 bases outside the gene matches. The CDR3 totals 15 residues. CDR1 and CDR2 from the germline V gene are DFQATT and SNEGSKA (reference sequence). As DNA, the CDR3 is TGCAGTGCTGAACAGGGGACCCCCTATAATTCACCCCTCCACTTT. This translates into CSAEQGTPYNSPLHF.

This clonotype was recorded many times. V gene TRBV7-2 combines with J gene TRBJ2-3; 8 nucleotides agree with TRBD2. The germline V gene has CDR1 SGHTA and CDR2 FQGNSA. The CDR3 length is 16 residues. Germline trimming cut 6 bases from V and 0 bases from J; bases unmatched to any gene: 8. CDR3 sequence reads: CASSFLLAESTDTQYF. CDR3 sequence (DNA): TGTGCCAGCAGTTTTCTACTAGCGGAGAGCACAGATACGCAGTATTTT.

As DNA, the CDR3 is TGTGCCAGCAGGGGGGCAGGACACACAGATACGCAGTATTTT. Protein sequence: CASRGAGHTDTQYF. The chain links TRBV6-2 or TRBV6-3 to TRBJ2-3; the D gene is possibly TRBD1 (6 bases). Germline CDR1 and CDR2: MNHEY and SVGEGT. The V and J ends lost 6 bases and 2 bases respectively, with 12 bases between them. The CDR3 covers 14 residues.

The genes are TRBV5-5 and TRBJ1-5; D unclear. The CDR3 extends over 14 amino acids. Germline assignment: CDR1 SGHKS and CDR2 YYEKEE (reference sequence). Trimming left V 2 bases short and J 6 bases short, with 12 bases between. The DNA of the CDR3 is TGTGCCAGCAGCTTAAAGCGGGGATTTCAGCCCCAGCATTTT. It is translated as CASSLKRGFQPQHF. Full variable domain (rest looked up from reference TRBV5-5 and TRBJ1-5): DAGVTQSPTHLIKTRGQQVTLRCSPISGHKSVSWYQQVLGQGPQFIFQYYEKEERGRGNFPDRFSARQFPNYSSELNVNALLLGDSALYLCASSLKRGFQPQHFGDGTRLSIL.

This clonotype has a count of ten or more. The rearrangement uses TRBV28 and TRBJ2-6, with 7 bases that match TRBD1. CDR1 and CDR2 from the germline V gene are MDHEN and SYDVKM. The V gene end was trimmed by 8 bases and the J gene end by 2 bases; junction bases not matched to a gene: 15. The CDR3 is 18 residues long. The CDR3 sequence: CASSLTGARVAGANVLTF. For the CDR3, the DNA is TGTGCCAGCTCGCTAACAGGGGCCAGGGTGGCTGGGGCCAACGTCCTGACTTTC.

The chain couples TRBV4-2 to TRBJ2-5, with 10 bases lining up with TRBD2. The V gene's germline CDR1 is LGHNA and CDR2 YNFKEQ. Trimming took 1 base from V and 5 from J; bases not matched to a gene: 7. The CDR3 is 16 residues long. For the CDR3, the DNA is TGTGCCAGCAGCCAAGGGCTTCTAGCGGGGGTGGAGACCCAGTACTTC. It codes for CASSQGLLAGVETQYF.

The V call is TRBV28, the J call TRBJ2-3, with TRBD2 matching over 9 bases. Germline V gene data show CDR1 as MDHEN and CDR2 as SYDVKM. The CDR3 extends over 15 amino acids. After removal of 2 bases from V and 7 bases from J, the junction contained 7 bases not matched to a gene. CDR3 in amino acids: CASSLAGGPVNTQYF. DNA of the CDR3: TGTGCCAGCAGTTTAGCGGGGGGGCCGGTAAATACGCAGTATTTT.

This clonotype was counted ten times or more. The genes are TRBV10-3 and TRBJ2-1; 11 positions agree with TRBD2. Trimming took 2 bases from V and 10 from J; bases not matched to a gene: 7. Germline assignment: CDR1 ENHRY and CDR2 SYGVKD. The CDR3 has 15 amino acids. CDR3 protein: CAISERLAGTREQFF. The CDR3 DNA follows: TGTGCCATCAGTGAGAGACTAGCGGGGACACGGGAGCAGTTCTTC.

The sample holds many counts of this clonotype. The V gene is TRBV6-6, the J gene TRBJ1-2, with 7 positions matching TRBD1. The germline gives CDR1 MNHNY, CDR2 SVGAGI (reference sequence). V shed 5 bases, J shed 8 bases, and the junction held 11 bases outside the gene matches. CDR3 size: 14 residues. The CDR3 bases are TGTGCCAGCAGTGTACTTGACAGGGTCCGCGGCTACACCTTC. Translation gives CASSVLDRVRGYTF.

This clonotype has just a few counts. The chain couples TRBV7-7 to TRBJ2-1; the match to TRBD1 covers 8 bases. Per the germline V gene, CDR1 is SSHAT and CDR2 is FNYEAQ (reference sequence). The CDR3 extends over 14 amino acids. The trim removed 5 bases at V and 10 bases at J, leaving 10 bases unmatched. The CDR3 DNA sequence: TGTGCCAGCAGCCCAGACAGGGGTTCGATGGAGCAGTTCTTC. Protein sequence: CASSPDRGSMEQFF.

This clonotype has just a few counts. The chain joins TRBV7-2 to TRBJ1-5, with D hard to call. V lost 1 base to trimming and J lost 5 bases, with 9 bases between them. Germline V CDR1 and CDR2: SGHTA, FQGNSA. The CDR3 is made up of 14 amino acids. In nucleotides, the CDR3 is TGTGCCAGCAGCTTAGGTCAGGCGTATCAGCCCCAGCATTTT. It translates to CASSLGQAYQPQHF.